Shown below are 3 T cell receptor beta chains from a single sample sequenced in a study of cytomegalovirus exposure and HLA in healthy donors. Primers included in the PCR were 60 Vbeta and 13 Jbeta primers. Generated by immunoSEQ multiplex PCR, the TCRdb table keeps only in-frame clones and is missing some. The sample has roughly 100,000 clones; 69% are singletons. Sequenced: PBMCs. These receptors all come from a young man in good health and CMV-seronegative.

A word on this clone: The same CDR3 is also encoded by other DNA sequences in this sample. The gene calls are TRBV5-4 and TRBJ1-5, with TRBD1 identical over 7 bases. After removal of 5 bases from V and 2 bases from J, the junction contained 4 bases not matched to a gene. CDR3 length equals 14 residues. Germline assignment: CDR1 SGHNT and CDR2 YYREEE (reference sequence). In nucleotides, the CDR3 is TGTGCCAGCAGTTCCGGACAGGGCAATCAGCCCCAGCATTTT. Translating gives CASSSGQGNQPQHF.

The chain recombines TRBV28 with TRBJ2-7, with D unresolved. The germline V and J ends were trimmed by 3 bases and 3 bases, with 12 bases remaining between them. The CDR3 has 14 amino acids. CDR1 MDHEN and CDR2 SYDVKM come from the germline V gene. The CDR3 here is CASSFPGSLYEQYF. Written as DNA, the CDR3 is TGTGCCAGCAGTTTTCCGGGTTCCCTCTACGAGCAGTACTTC.

A note on this clone: The germline gene is not matched at one end of the junction; a read error may be the cause. This chain uses TRBV7-9 with TRBJ1-2; no firm D call. The CDR3 sequence is 16 residues long. Per the germline V gene, CDR1 is SEHNR and CDR2 is FQNEAQ (reference sequence). This CDR3 is CSSSLIGNRINYGYTF. The CDR3 coding sequence is TGTTCCAGCAGCTTAATCGGGAATAGAATAAACTATGGCTACACCTTC. Combining the CDR3 with reference TRBV7-9 and TRBJ1-2 gives the whole variable domain DTGVSQNPRHKITKRGQNVTFRCDPISEHNRLYWYRQTLGQGPEFLTYFQNEAQLEKSRLLSDRFSAERPKGSFSTLEIQRTEQGDSAMYLCSSSLIGNRINYGYTFGSGTRLTVV.